This T cell receptor beta chain was sequenced during a study of radiotherapy plus CTLA-4 blockade in lung cancer. Across the study: Disease control was present in more than 25% of patients, and objective responses in around 20%.

Sequencing used immunoSEQ multiplex PCR; TCRdb keeps in-frame clones, though not all of them. The sample lists 85,000 to 100,000 clones, around nine tenths occurring once. Notes on the study in general: TCR clones from tumors expanded in blood after radiotherapy plus ipilimumab. Per reports, early blood T cell clone dynamics, plus interferon-beta, forecast response most strongly.

In chemo-refractory metastatic non-small-cell lung cancer, patients got ipilimumab CTLA-4 blockade together with focal radiation. There are 14 residues in the CDR3. CDR1 SGHRS and CDR2 YFSETQ come from the germline V gene. V gave up 0 bases and J gave up 2 bases, with 8 bases separating them. This clone was recorded only once. Its antigen is unidentified. The sequence derives from a human donor with non-small cell lung cancer that progressed on radiotherapy plus ipilimumab. The V call is TRBV5-1, the J call TRBJ1-2; D is ambiguous. Material: peripheral blood, obtained from a patient treated with radiotherapy plus ipilimumab. CDR3 region: CASSLGPGNYGYTF. The CDR3 bases are TGCGCCAGCAGCTTGGGACCCGGGAACTATGGCTACACCTTC.